The next 24 T cell receptor beta chains were all read from a single sample in a study of glioma-infiltrating T cells after dendritic cell vaccination. The assay was immunoSEQ multiplex PCR, and TCRdb's table has in-frame clones only and misses some. The sample contains tens of thousands of clones, 70% to 85% of which appear only once. This specimen was blood, taken before dendritic cell vaccination. These receptors all stem from a human donor with glioblastoma.

Relative to its sample, this clone is medium-sized (0.01 to 0.1%). The gene calls are TRBV5-1 and TRBJ1-4; a weak D match, TRBD1 (5 bases). Trimming cost V 5 bases and J 0 bases, with 11 bases left between them. This CDR3 region has 15 residues. Germline V lookup: CDR1 SGHRS, CDR2 YFSETQ. The DNA of the CDR3 is TGCGCCAGCAGGATGACAGTCGCAACTAATGAAAAACTGTTTTTT. Protein product: CASRMTVATNEKLFF.

This clone was seen only once. The J gene is TRBJ2-3, the V gene TRBV7-9; TRBD2 matches 8 bases. The length of the CDR3 is 15 residues. The germline V gene has CDR1 SEHNR and CDR2 FQNEAQ (reference sequence). The V and J ends lost 7 bases and 4 bases, in that order; junction bases with no gene match: 10. CDR3 loop: CASTPGAGAADTQYF. The CDR3 DNA is TGTGCCAGCACCCCGGGAGCGGGGGCGGCAGATACGCAGTATTTT.

The chain combines TRBV19 with TRBJ1-5; tentatively, D is TRBD1 (6 bases). The germline gives CDR1 LNHDA, CDR2 SQIVND (reference sequence). This CDR3 contains 13 residues. V was trimmed by 3 bases and J by 6 bases, leaving 9 bases between them. The CDR3 DNA reads TGTGCCAGTAGTATTTGGGGGCCTCAGCCCCAGCATTTT. It translates to CASSIWGPQPQHF. Filled out from reference TRBV19 and TRBJ1-5, the complete variable domain reads DGGITQSPKYLFRKEGQNVTLSCEQNLNHDAMYWYRQDPGQGLRLIYYSQIVNDFQKGDIAEGYSVSREKKESFPLTVTSAQKNPTAFYLCASSIWGPQPQHFGDGTRLSIL.

The J gene is TRBJ2-7, the V gene TRBV9; D is perhaps TRBD1 (5 bases). Trimming stripped 4 bases from V and 5 bases from J, with 13 bases between. Germline lookup yields CDR1 SGDLS and CDR2 YYNGEE. This CDR3 is built from 13 residues. The CDR3, as DNA: TGTGCCAGCAGCCCAATGGGGCGCGACGAGCAGTACTTC. This encodes CASSPMGRDEQYF.

This clone was counted a single time. At one end the junction does not follow the germline gene, possibly because of a read error. The chain uses TRBV7-7 and TRBJ1-1; D call uncertain. CDR3 length: 13 residues. The germline V gene has CDR1 SSHAT and CDR2 FNYEAQ (reference sequence). CDR3: CASSAGFNTEAFF. Written as DNA, the CDR3 is TGTGCTAGCAGCGCAGGATTTAACACTGAAGCTTTCTTT.

The V and J genes are TRBV5-4 and TRBJ1-4, with 9 bases that match TRBD1. The trim removed 0 bases at V and 4 bases at J, leaving 1 base unmatched. CDR1 SGHNT and CDR2 YYREEE come from the germline V gene (reference sequence). This CDR3 comprises 15 residues. This CDR3 reads CASSLGQGVNEKLFF. CDR3 nucleotides: TGTGCCAGCAGCTTGGGACAGGGGGTTAATGAAAAACTGTTTTTT.

The chain is built from TRBV5-8 and TRBJ2-1; TRBD1 matches at 10 bases. CDR1 is SGHTS and CDR2 is YDEGEE in the germline V gene. The CDR3 covers 15 residues. The V segment lost 9 bases and the J segment 3 bases; nucleotides outside the gene matches: 9. DNA of the CDR3: TGTGCCAATAACGGCGGGGACAGGGGCTACAATGAGCAGTTCTTC. This gives the protein CANNGGDRGYNEQFF.

This clone was recorded only once. This sequence joins TRBV29-1 and TRBJ2-3; 9 bases align to TRBD2. The CDR3 runs to 14 residues. V lost 5 bases and J lost 1; bases outside the gene matches: 4. Per the germline V gene, CDR1 is SQVTM and CDR2 is ANQGSEA. The CDR3 DNA sequence: TGCAGCGTTTTAGCGGGGGCAGGCACAGATACGCAGTATTTT. This gives the protein CSVLAGAGTDTQYF.

This rearrangement joins TRBV14 to TRBJ1-1, with D possibly TRBD1 on 5 matching bases. Trimming removed 5 bases from V and 0 bases from J, with 13 bases in between. The CDR3 extends over 15 amino acids. CDR1 and CDR2 from the germline V gene are SGHDN and FVKESK. CDR3 nucleotide sequence: TGTGCCAGCAGCGATATGACAGAGATGAACACTGAAGCTTTCTTT. Encoded protein: CASSDMTEMNTEAFF.

This chain joins TRBV7-2 and TRBJ2-7, with D possibly matching TRBD2 (7 bases). Germline values: CDR1 SGHTA, CDR2 FQGNSA. Trimming removed 4 bases from V and 0 bases from J, with 13 bases in between. The CDR3 is 15 amino acids. The CDR3 loop reads CASSWGGGPSYEQYF. The CDR3 DNA sequence: TGTGCCAGCAGCTGGGGAGGGGGTCCCTCCTACGAGCAGTACTTC. Based on the CDR3 plus reference TRBV7-2 and TRBJ2-7, the full variable domain is GAGVSQSPSNKVTEKGKDVELRCDPISGHTALYWYRQSLGQGLEFLIYFQGNSAPDKSGLPSDRFSAERTGGSVSTLTIQRTQQEDSAVYLCASSWGGGPSYEQYFGPGTRLTVT.

This chain connects TRBV28 to TRBJ1-2; D is undetermined. V was pared by 6 bases and J by 3 bases, with 14 bases between. From germline, CDR1 is MDHEN and CDR2 SYDVKM. CDR3 length: 14 amino acids. CDR3 DNA: TGTGCCAGCAGCCCTGAATCGGGGTACTATGGCTACACCTTC. Protein: CASSPESGYYGYTF.

This clone has only one observation. A read error may account for a junction end that differs from germline. The sample carries other DNA sequences with the same CDR3. The chain employs TRBV25-1 and TRBJ1-6; 7 nucleotides line up with TRBD1. From germline, CDR1 is MGHDK and CDR2 SYGVNS. The length of the CDR3 is 18 residues. In DNA, the CDR3 is TGTGCCAGCAGTGAAAGCTTTACAGGGGACTCCTATAATTCCCCCCTCCACTTT. Translating gives CASSESFTGDSYNSPLHF.

The chain has TRBV5-1 and TRBJ2-7; TRBD1 matches 9 bases. The CDR3 is 14 amino acids. The trim removed 7 bases at V and 4 bases at J, leaving 9 bases unmatched. Germline loops: CDR1 SGHRS, CDR2 YFSETQ. CDR3 coding DNA: TGCGCCAGCGCCCCGGACAGGGGCAGATACGAGCAGTACTTC. The encoded protein is CASAPDRGRYEQYF.

On this clone: At one boundary the junction diverges from the germline segment, which might be a read error. This chain joins TRBV7-9 and TRBJ2-3, with 10 bases lining up with TRBD2. Germline assignment: CDR1 SEHNR and CDR2 FQNEAQ (reference sequence). CDR3 size: 14 residues. In DNA form, the CDR3 reads TGTGCCAGCAGCCCAACAATTGACTTTAGCGGGGGGACCTTT. Amino acid sequence: CASSPTIDFSGGTF.

The genes are TRBV19 and TRBJ2-2, with D unresolved. Germline loops: CDR1 LNHDA, CDR2 SQIVND (reference sequence). This CDR3 contains 15 residues. The V end was cut by 3 bases, the J end by 1 base, with 9 bases between. CDR3 region: CASSITPGNTGELFF. CDR3 nucleotide sequence: TGTGCCAGTAGTATTACTCCGGGGAACACCGGGGAGCTGTTTTTT.

This rearrangement joins TRBV9 to TRBJ2-3; D perhaps matches TRBD2 (5 bases). This CDR3 is built from 14 residues. The V gene's germline CDR1 is SGDLS and CDR2 YYNGEE. Trimming took 1 base from V and 5 from J, leaving 11 bases between them. In DNA, the CDR3 is TGTGCCAGCAGCGTAAAGCGGAGAGGAGATACGCAGTATTTT. Protein sequence: CASSVKRRGDTQYF. The whole variable domain, filled in from reference TRBV9 and TRBJ2-3, reads DSGVTQTPKHLITATGQRVTLRCSPRSGDLSVYWYQQSLDQGLQFLIQYYNGEERAKGNILERFSAQQFPDLHSELNLSSLELGDSALYFCASSVKRRGDTQYFGPGTRLTVL.

This clone was found a few times. The chain couples TRBV29-1 to TRBJ2-1, with 7 bases lining up with TRBD2. The CDR3 runs 14 residues. In germline, CDR1 is SQVTM, CDR2 ANQGSEA. V lost 5 bases to trimming and J lost 1 base; unmatched junction nucleotides: 5. CDR3 sequence reads: CSVRGGRSYNEQFF. The CDR3 DNA sequence: TGCAGCGTTCGGGGAGGGAGGTCCTACAATGAGCAGTTCTTC.

The chain employs TRBV18 and TRBJ2-2; D gene unclear. Trimming took 4 bases from V and 0 from J, leaving 6 bases between them. CDR1 and CDR2 from the germline V gene are KGHSH and LQKENI. CDR3 length equals 14 residues. CDR3 sequence (DNA): TGTGCCAGCTCACGTTTCGCGAACACCGGGGAGCTGTTTTTT. Translating it yields CASSRFANTGELFF.

The chain is built from TRBV10-1 and TRBJ1-1; a possible D gene is TRBD1 (6 bases). Trimming stripped 7 bases from V and 8 bases from J, with 17 bases between. CDR1 is WNHNN, CDR2 SYGVQD, per germline (reference sequence). The CDR3 loop spans 13 amino acids. This chain's CDR3 is CASTAGQHTEAFF. CDR3 bases: TGCGCCAGCACCGCAGGACAGCATACAGAAGCTTTCTTT.

The chain has TRBV7-3 and TRBJ1-1, with D hard to call. This CDR3 contains 12 residues. Trimming took 5 bases from V and 7 from J, leaving 11 bases between them. CDR1 is SGHTA, CDR2 FQGTGA, per germline. The CDR3 reads CASSRGQGEAFF. The CDR3 region has the DNA TGTGCCAGCAGCCGAGGGCAAGGTGAAGCTTTCTTT.

The rearrangement joins TRBV7-9 to TRBJ1-1; TRBD1 might be the D (6 bases). This CDR3 region has 19 residues. CDR1 and CDR2 from the germline V gene are SEHNR and FQNEAQ (reference sequence). With 5 bases removed from V and 4 bases from J, the gap between germline ends came to 29 bases. Here the CDR3 DNA reads TGTGCCAGCAGCGCAAAGTTGGGGGTTGTTAACAGGGCGTCCACTGAAGCTTTCTTT. Its protein product is CASSAKLGVVNRASTEAFF.

V usage is TRBV2 and J usage is TRBJ2-2, with D tentatively TRBD2 (5 bases). Germline CDR1 is SNHLY and CDR2 is FYNNEI. Trimming took off 8 bases at V and 0 bases at J, with 13 bases between the two ends. The CDR3 loop spans 15 amino acids. CDR3 in DNA: TGTGCCAGCTTGGGAGATCCCCCGAACACCGGGGAGCTGTTTTTT. The encoded protein is CASLGDPPNTGELFF.

This clone has a handful of counts. The chain has TRBV7-3 and TRBJ1-1; D perhaps matches TRBD1 (5 bases). Looked up from germline, CDR1 is SGHTA and CDR2 is FQGTGA. The V end lost 3 bases, the J end lost 5 bases, and 16 bases lay between the germline ends. The CDR3 contains 15 residues. CDR3 sequence (DNA): TGTGCCAGCAGCTTGGGGCCCCACCCCGTGACTGAAGCTTTCTTT. Its translation: CASSLGPHPVTEAFF.

The chain combines TRBV6-1 with TRBJ2-3, with a possible D match to TRBD2 (5 bases). This CDR3 region has 18 residues. Germline CDR1 reads MNHNS; CDR2 reads SASEGT. The germline V and J ends were trimmed by 3 bases and 0 bases, with 19 bases remaining between them. The CDR3 here is CASSEWRYQRTSTDTQYF. The CDR3 nucleotides are TGTGCCAGCAGTGAGTGGCGATATCAGCGGACTAGCACAGATACGCAGTATTTT.